The rows below give T cell receptor beta chains drawn from one sample of a study of cytomegalovirus exposure and HLA in healthy donors. Sequencing was performed with immunoSEQ multiplex PCR; in TCRdb, only in-frame clones are kept and a portion is missing. Among fewer than 150,000 clones, roughly 85% were seen once, and the ten largest hold approximately 7%. Sequenced: PBMCs. The receptors here all came from a middle-aged man in good health and CMV-seropositive. Each CDR3 is given with its conserved first and last residue. The D gene is left open where the match is weak. Clone size is given for some rows only: seen once, a few or many times, or a class if the clone is expanded.

>TRBJ1-1|NA|NA|TRBV29-1
CSVEAVRGNTEAFF
TGCAGCGTTGAAGCTGTACGGGGGAACACTGAAGCTTTCTTT
>TRBJ2-1|NA|TRBD2|TRBV13
CASSLDRTSAYNEQFF
TGTGCCAGCAGCTTAGACCGGACTAGCGCGTACAATGAGCAGTTCTTC
>TRBJ2-7|few|TRBD2|TRBV30
CAWTGTSRTYEQYF
TGTGCCTGGACCGGGACTAGCCGAACCTACGAGCAGTACTTC
>TRBJ2-7|NA|TRBD2|TRBV19
CASSPGGSRYEQYF
TGTGCCAGTAGTCCCGGGGGGAGCAGGTACGAGCAGTACTTC
>TRBJ2-1|NA|TRBD2|TRBV10-3
CATGGSLAGVDEQFF
TGTGCCACCGGGGGCAGTCTAGCGGGAGTGGATGAGCAGTTCTTC
>TRBJ1-2|NA|NA|TRBV29-1
CSVGFGQAGYTF
TGCAGCGTTGGCTTTGGGCAGGCGGGCTACACCTTC
>TRBJ2-3|NA|TRBD2|TRBV30
CAWSVDLAGAADTQYF
TGTGCCTGGAGTGTCGATCTAGCGGGAGCAGCTGATACGCAGTATTTT
>TRBJ2-7|NA|TRBD2|TRBV12-5
CASGLLREGLGSYEQYF
TGTGCTAGTGGTTTGCTACGGGAAGGACTAGGAAGCTACGAGCAGTACTTC
>TRBJ1-1|NA|NA|TRBV11-2
CASSSDAGTEAFF
TGTGCCAGCAGCTCAGATGCCGGCACTGAAGCTTTCTTT
>TRBJ2-1|NA|TRBD2|TRBV11-1
CASSLPILAWGGDEQFF
TGTGCCAGCAGCTTACCCATACTAGCTTGGGGAGGGGATGAGCAGTTCTTC
>TRBJ2-7|NA|TRBD1|TRBV2
CASNRDRDGEQYF
TGTGCCAGCAATCGGGACAGGGACGGCGAGCAGTACTTC
>TRBJ2-3|NA|TRBD2|TRBV6-5
CASSRGLAGGNTQYF
TGTGCCAGCAGCCGTGGACTAGCGGGAGGGAATACGCAGTATTTT
>TRBJ1-5|NA|NA|TRBV15
CATSSGHQPQHF
TGTGCCACCAGCTCGGGTCATCAGCCCCAGCATTTT
>TRBJ2-1|NA|TRBD2|TRBV7-3
CASSLFGTSALYNEQFF
TGTGCCAGCAGCTTATTCGGGACTAGCGCGCTCTACAATGAGCAGTTCTTC
>TRBJ1-1|few|TRBD1|TRBV7-9
CASSRPDRDPGTEAFF
TGTGCCAGCAGCCGCCCTGACAGGGACCCTGGCACTGAAGCTTTCTTT
>TRBJ2-1|NA|NA|TRBV7-9
CASSPEVYNEQFF
TGTGCCAGCAGCCCGGAGGTATACAATGAGCAGTTCTTC
>TRBJ1-1|NA|TRBD1|TRBV11-1
CASSDFPGGRTEAFF
TGTGCCAGCAGCGATTTCCCAGGGGGGCGAACTGAAGCTTTCTTT
>TRBJ2-2|NA|TRBD2|TRBV5-1
CASSLGLAGNTGELFF
TGCGCCAGCAGCTTGGGACTAGCGGGAAACACCGGGGAGCTGTTTTTT
>TRBJ2-2|NA|NA|TRBV28
CASSFPPEGDPGELFF
TGTGCCAGCAGTTTCCCCCCGGAGGGAGACCCCGGGGAGCTGTTTTTT
>TRBJ2-7|once|TRBD2|TRBV5-1
CASSPGTSGRANEQYF
TGCGCCAGCAGCCCCGGGACTAGCGGGAGGGCAAACGAGCAGTACTTC
>TRBJ1-1|NA|NA|TRBV2
CASSALRERNTEAFF
TGTGCCAGCAGTGCGTTGAGGGAGAGGAACACTGAAGCTTTCTTT
>TRBJ2-3|NA|TRBD1|TRBV6-5
CASSYSRDRYTDTQYF
TGTGCCAGCAGTTACTCAAGGGACAGGTACACAGATACGCAGTATTTT
>TRBJ2-7|NA|NA|TRBV1
CTSNTSGSEVLEYF
TGCACCAGCAACACAAGCGGGAGCGAAGTGTTGGAGTACTTC
>TRBJ2-4|NA|NA|TRBV19
CASSMGLASDIQYF
TGTGCCAGTAGTATGGGGCTAGCGTCGGACATTCAGTACTTC
>TRBJ1-5|NA|NA|TRBV6-7
CASLSDRTDQPQHF
TGTGCCAGCCTTTCGGACAGAACTGATCAGCCCCAGCATTTT
>TRBJ2-7|few|TRBD1|TRBV28
CASSIRDSYSYEQYF
TGTGCCAGCAGTATCCGGGACAGCTACTCCTACGAGCAGTACTTC
>TRBJ2-1|NA|NA|TRBV29-1
CSVVGLPDNYNEQFF
TGCAGCGTTGTCGGACTACCGGATAACTACAATGAGCAGTTCTTC
>TRBJ1-2|NA|NA|TRBV30
CAWTRDIGGGGYTF
TGTGCCTGGACCCGGGACATTGGAGGTGGTGGCTACACCTTC
>TRBJ2-3|few|NA|TRBV2
CASSEWGADTQYF
TGTGCCAGCAGTGAATGGGGCGCAGATACGCAGTATTTT
>TRBJ2-1|once|TRBD2|TRBV28
CASSGSGSSYNEQFF
TGTGCCAGCAGTGGTAGCGGGAGCTCCTACAATGAGCAGTTCTTC
>TRBJ2-5|NA|NA|TRBV5-4
CASSLRGRGETQYF
TGTGCCAGCAGCTTGAGGGGCAGGGGAGAGACCCAGTACTTC
>TRBJ1-6|NA|NA|TRBV6-5
CASSPTGFNSPLHF
TGTGCCAGCAGTCCTACAGGGTTCAATTCACCCCTCCACTTT
>TRBJ2-1|NA|NA|TRBV7-9
CASSLGEWNEQFF
TGTGCCAGCAGCTTAGGCGAGTGGAATGAGCAGTTCTTC
>TRBJ2-7|NA|TRBD1|TRBV6-5
CASSARQGPYEQYF
TGTGCCAGCAGTGCTAGACAGGGTCCCTACGAGCAGTACTTC
>TRBJ2-7|once|NA|TRBV6-1
CASSLEPYLYEQYF
TGTGCCAGCTCCCTTGAGCCTTACCTCTACGAGCAGTACTTC
>TRBJ1-5|NA|NA|TRBV6-5
CASSPNRVQPQHF
TGTGCCAGCAGCCCTAACCGGGTTCAGCCCCAGCATTTT
>TRBJ1-5|NA|NA|TRBV14
CASSQGPQGPQHF
TGTGCCAGCAGCCAAGGACCGCAGGGGCCCCAGCATTTT
>TRBJ2-7|NA|NA|TRBV28
CASSFAGSSDF
TGTGCCAGCAGTTTCGCGGGATCCTCCGACTTC
>TRBJ1-5|few|TRBD1|TRBV2
CASSQGALNQPQHF
TGTGCCAGCAGTCAGGGGGCCCTAAATCAGCCCCAGCATTTT
>TRBJ1-3|NA|NA|TRBV19
CASSSAGGTSGNTIYF
TGTGCCAGTAGTTCCGCGGGGGGCACCTCTGGAAACACCATATATTTT
>TRBJ1-3|NA|NA|TRBV10-3
CATTDRSGWTGNTIYF
TGTGCCACCACGGACCGATCAGGGTGGACCGGAAACACCATATATTTT
>TRBJ2-1|once|NA|TRBV27
CASSLNFHNEQFF
TGTGCCAGCAGTTTAAACTTCCACAATGAGCAGTTCTTC
>TRBJ2-3|few|NA|TRBV7-2
CASSLVQYSSTQYF
TGTGCCAGCAGCTTAGTACAGTACAGCAGCACACAGTATTTT
>TRBJ1-4|once|TRBD1|TRBV2
CASRDRGGANEKLFF
TGTGCCAGCAGAGACAGGGGGGGAGCCAATGAAAAACTGTTTTTT
>TRBJ1-4|NA|NA|TRBV2
CASSGGGTNEKLFF
TGTGCCAGCAGTGGCGGCGGAACTAATGAAAAACTGTTTTTT
>TRBJ2-7|NA|TRBD1|TRBV7-8
CASSSPGQGTYEQYF
TGTGCCAGCAGCTCACCGGGACAGGGGACCTACGAGCAGTACTTC
>TRBJ2-7|NA|TRBD1|TRBV10-1
CASSELGTGGYEQYF
TGCGCCAGCAGTGAGCTTGGGACAGGTGGCTACGAGCAGTACTTC
>TRBJ2-3|NA|NA|TRBV9
CASSVGNIGGTDTQYF
TGTGCCAGCAGCGTAGGAAACATCGGAGGCACAGATACGCAGTATTTT
>TRBJ2-1|NA|TRBD2|TRBV18
CASSPWGGTLSYNEQFF
TGTGCCAGCTCACCATGGGGGGGTACCCTTTCCTACAATGAGCAGTTCTTC
>TRBJ1-1|NA|TRBD1|TRBV27
CASGDRDRGRAEAFF
TGTGCCAGCGGGGACCGGGACAGGGGACGCGCTGAAGCTTTCTTT
>TRBJ2-7|few|TRBD2|TRBV11-2
CASSLVGSGDYEQYF
TGTGCCAGCAGCTTAGTGGGTAGCGGGGACTACGAGCAGTACTTC
>TRBJ1-5|NA|NA|TRBV10-1
CASNRPQHF
TGCGCCAGCAACAGGCCCCAGCATTTT
>TRBJ2-3|NA|NA|TRBV10-1
CASKRGTTDTQYF
TGCGCCAGCAAGAGGGGGACCACAGATACGCAGTATTTT
>TRBJ1-4|NA|TRBD1|TRBV10-1
CASSDNTGAYEKLFF
TGCGCCAGCAGTGATAACACAGGGGCGTATGAAAAACTGTTTTTT
>TRBJ1-3|NA|NA|TRBV7-9
CASSSDGWGSGNTIYF
TGTGCCAGCAGCAGCGACGGATGGGGCAGTGGAAACACCATATATTTT
>TRBJ2-7|few|TRBD2|TRBV5-6
CASSPTSAGEQYF
TGTGCCAGCAGTCCGACTAGCGCAGGCGAGCAGTACTTC
>TRBJ2-3|NA|TRBD2|TRBV9
CASSVGDGRQRDTQYF
TGTGCCAGCAGCGTAGGGGACGGGAGGCAAAGAGATACGCAGTATTTT
>TRBJ2-1|few|NA|TRBV7-7
CASSLWAVPYNEQFF
TGTGCCAGCAGCTTATGGGCAGTACCTTACAATGAGCAGTTCTTC
>TRBJ1-1|few|NA|TRBV20-1
CSASQETEAFF
TGCAGTGCTTCTCAGGAAACTGAAGCTTTCTTT
>TRBJ1-1|NA|NA|TRBV6-5
CASSERRPTEAFF
TGTGCCAGCAGCGAGAGGAGGCCCACTGAAGCTTTCTTT